The next 10 T cell receptor beta chains were all read from a single sample in a study of human T cells and chemical hapten exposure. As for time point: pre-sensitization, week 0. Treatment meaning: therapeutic diphenylcyclopropenone sensitization with weekly scalp DPC. A single record per CDR3 protein comes from TCRdb applying MiXCR to the RACE reads. The sample carries roughly 380,000 distinct CDR3 sequences, 4.5% to 6% recorded once. The specimen was whole blood, collected in connection with sensitization to the hapten diphenylcyclopropenone (DPC). These TCRs come from a woman aged 45-65 years with alopecia areata. Some clones in this sample may be carry-over from other donors' samples.

This clonotype occurred many times. The V call is TRBV10-3, the J call TRBJ1-5; TRBD1 matches 8 bases. This CDR3 is built from 13 residues. Germline CDR1 reads ENHRY; CDR2 reads SYGVKD. The trim removed 10 bases at V and 7 bases at J, leaving 9 bases unmatched. The CDR3 region has the DNA TGTGCCAACGGACAGGGCGTAGGGCAGCCCCAGCATTTT. This translates into CANGQGVGQPQHF.

There are a few counts of this clonotype. The gene calls are TRBV12-3 or TRBV12-4 and TRBJ2-3; D perhaps matches TRBD2 (6 bases). The CDR3 consists of 13 residues. V lost 8 bases, J lost 0 bases, and 9 bases lay in between. CDR3 coding DNA: TGTGCCAGCCGGGACTTTAGCACAGATACGCAGTATTTT. This sequence encodes CASRDFSTDTQYF.

The table lists this clonotype with many counts. The chain joins TRBV29-1 to TRBJ2-3, with 8 bases matching TRBD2. CDR1 is SQVTM and CDR2 is ANQGSEA in the germline V gene. V was pared by 4 bases and J by 4 bases, with 1 base of the junction left unmatched. The CDR3 loop spans 12 amino acids. CDR3 amino acids: CSVATSADTQYF. The CDR3 DNA reads TGCAGCGTTGCGACTAGCGCAGATACGCAGTATTTT.

This clonotype has just a few counts. The rearrangement joins TRBV15 to TRBJ1-1; D possibly corresponds to TRBD1 (5 bases). The CDR3 is made up of 13 amino acids. V was clipped by 6 bases and J by 2 bases, with 10 bases between them. Germline V gene lookup returns CDR1 LNHNV and CDR2 YYDKDF (reference sequence). The CDR3 nucleotides are TGTGCCACCAGGGGACCTCAAAACACTGAAGCTTTCTTT. It is translated as CATRGPQNTEAFF.

This clonotype showed up just a few times. V usage is TRBV5-4 and J usage is TRBJ1-2, with 8 nucleotides matching TRBD1. The V and J ends lost 3 bases and 8 bases, in that order; junction bases with no gene match: 9. This CDR3 spans 14 amino acids. Germline V lookup: CDR1 SGHNT, CDR2 YYREEE (reference sequence). CDR3 sequence (DNA): TGTGCCAGCAGCTCAGCCGGGACAGGAACCGGCTACACCTTC. Translated: CASSSAGTGTGYTF.

This clonotype was seen a few times. J is TRBJ1-3 and V is TRBV20-1, with TRBD1 matching over 7 bases. The germline gives CDR1 DFQATT, CDR2 SNEGSKA (reference sequence). J was trimmed by 0 bases and V by 6 bases; bases with no gene match: 5. CDR3 length equals 14 residues. CDR3 in DNA: TGCAGTGCGGAGACAGGGAACTCTGGAAACACCATATATTTT. Translated, it gives CSAETGNSGNTIYF.

The rearrangement links TRBV29-1 to TRBJ1-1, with 8 bases aligning to TRBD1. After removal of 6 bases from V and 0 bases from J, the junction contained 6 bases not matched to a gene. The germline V gene encodes CDR1 SQVTM and CDR2 ANQGSEA. CDR3 size: 14 residues. CDR3 region: CSVQGARLNTEAFF. The CDR3 region has the DNA TGCAGCGTCCAGGGGGCGAGGCTGAACACTGAAGCTTTCTTT.

This clonotype was counted many times. The chain combines TRBV6-5 with TRBJ2-1; tentative D call: TRBD1 (6 bases). Trimming shortened V by 2 bases and J by 9 bases, and 11 bases separated the two germline ends. Germline CDR1 MNHEY, CDR2 SVGAGI. The CDR3 contains 13 residues. This CDR3 is CASSYTQGSEQFF. For the CDR3, the DNA is TGTGCCAGCAGTTACACCCAGGGGAGTGAGCAGTTCTTC.

Only a few counts were recorded for this clonotype. The chain recombines TRBV2 with TRBJ2-1, with 13 positions matching TRBD2. The germline CDR1 and CDR2 sequences are SNHLY and FYNNEI. The CDR3 has 13 amino acids. Trimming cost V 0 bases and J 15 bases; bases outside gene matches: 2. CDR3 protein: CASSEAGTSGAFF. The DNA of the CDR3 is TGTGCCAGCAGTGAAGCCGGGACTAGCGGGGCGTTCTTC.

This clonotype appeared many times. The gene calls are TRBV29-1 and TRBJ2-1, with unresolved D. The V end was cut by 5 bases, the J end by 4 bases, with 18 bases between. The germline V gene has CDR1 SQVTM and CDR2 ANQGSEA. CDR3 length: 15 residues. This chain's CDR3 is CSVPLEKGMYNEQFF. CDR3 in DNA: TGCAGCGTTCCCTTAGAAAAGGGAATGTACAATGAGCAGTTCTTC.